These T cell receptor beta chains were read from a single sample in a study of T cell changes during pregnancy in multiple sclerosis. The protocol was immunoSEQ multiplex PCR, while the TCRdb copy is restricted to in-frame clones and leaves out a portion. The sample shows 40,000 to 45,000 clones, 89% of them seen only once. The sample here was CD4+ T cells from peripheral blood mononuclear cells, taken in the first trimester of pregnancy. The receptors shown here come from a female donor with multiple sclerosis, enrolled in a pregnancy study. CDR3s leave out the opening cysteine and the closing phenylalanine or tryptophan. The order of the fields is clone size, V gene, J gene, CDR3 protein. Size is stated for part of the rows, as once, few or many counts, or as a class when the clone is expanded.

.	TRBV5-6	TRBJ1-1	ASSPTGLLTEAF
.	TRBV11-2	TRBJ1-1	ASSLGGGEDTEAF
.	TRBV11-2	TRBJ2-7	ASSAPGLAGSEQY
once	TRBV30	TRBJ1-2	AWSVTPGRGNYGYT
.	TRBV5-4	TRBJ1-1	ASSPRTRLGEAF
once	TRBV19	TRBJ2-7	ASSILASTTYEQY
.	TRBV19	TRBJ2-3	ASRPGSQTTDTQY
.	TRBV9	TRBJ1-2	ASSQPGQANYGYT
.	TRBV4-3	TRBJ1-2	ASSQGTGDRGYT
.	TRBV11-3	TRBJ1-2	ASTLYSSVYGYT
.	TRBV6-1	TRBJ1-3	ASKLNSGNTIY
.	TRBV5-1	TRBJ2-1	ASSPTGTYHNEQF
few	TRBV5-1	TRBJ2-5	ASSLLVTGLGMETQY
.	TRBV27	TRBJ2-6	ASSSRLSGANVLT
few	TRBV5-6	TRBJ2-1	ASSFVRGWNEQF
.	TRBV30	TRBJ2-5	AWSGTKGAGETQY